This TCR beta chain was sequenced during a study of cytomegalovirus exposure and HLA in healthy donors. Comment on this clone: Its antigen is not known.

Overall study findings and caveats: The majority of CMV-associated TCR beta chains were reported as apparently HLA-restricted in a later analysis.

PCR employed 60 Vbeta and 13 Jbeta primers. The method was immunoSEQ multiplex PCR; TCRdb's version includes in-frame clones alone and lacks a portion of them. This sample has about 160,000 clones, with roughly 70% found just once. Donors showed nominal health when sampled, although they likely had unrecorded immune exposures. This TCR was recovered from a woman between 50 and 59 years old in good health and CMV-seropositive. Source material: PBMCs.

This CDR3 is CASSLTGGSYEQYF. Written as DNA, the CDR3 is TGCGCCAGCAGCTTAACAGGGGGCTCCTACGAGCAGTACTTC. The genes are TRBV4-1 and TRBJ2-7; 8 positions agree with TRBD1. Germline CDR1 reads MGHRA; CDR2 reads YSYEKL. The CDR3 spans 14 residues. V lost 5 bases to trimming and J lost 0 bases; unmatched junction nucleotides: 3.